This TCR beta chain emerged from a study of cytomegalovirus exposure and HLA in healthy donors (dated by TCRdb to 2016 to 2017). With respect to the entire study: An earlier analysis of 587 of the donors reported 276 Gb of sequence data and 95 million to 130 million unique TCR beta sequences obtained from some 170 million T cells. An early release that covered 640 HLA-typed donors contained about 290 gigabases of sequencing data and roughly 84 million unique TCR sequences. Among the roughly 380 genotyped donors, under 90% belonged to the genetic ancestry cluster associated with self-reported Caucasian donors. The study aimed to test whether cataloging public T cell receptors could reveal signatures of past pathogen exposure. The T cell repertoires of 666 subjects were profiled by immunosequencing and related to cytomegalovirus serostatus. In addition to the first cohort of hundreds of subjects, a separate validation cohort of approximately 130 different subjects was used. The study combined high-throughput TCR immunosequencing, statistical association of individual TCRs with disease status, and machine learning to predict cytomegalovirus infection status. In a later analysis, previously published TCR beta repertoires from some 640 donors were re-analyzed and high-resolution HLA genotyping was added so that TCR occurrence patterns could be studied. In the later analysis, no new phenotypic data were used to find candidate immune exposures; instead, reliance was placed on TCR beta sequences and their occurrence across donors. In an earlier analysis of 500 to 650 of the donors, high-throughput TCR beta sequencing was used to judge whether each TCR beta V gene segment behaved as functional or pseudogenic. Alongside the repertoire data, information on donor age, sex, ethnicity and CMV serostatus was compiled. A later genetic analysis used genome-wide SNP genotypes for 398 of the 666 donors, treating that subset as a discovery cohort. Every repertoire in the discovery cohort had been generated on one and the same sequencing platform. HLA typing included class I and class II loci at four-digit resolution. The number of typed donors differed by locus: about 629-640 for A, B, C, DRB1 and DQB1; 522 for DQA1; some 590 for DPA1; and roughly 450 for DPB1. Because of strong linkage in the cohort, roughly five DR-DQ haplotypes were treated as single units for association and clustering. On average, roughly 250,000 unique TCR beta nucleotide sequences were sequenced per donor among 300 to 500 genotyped donors of the cohort, with roughly 18% of those sequences being non-productive.

The library came from the immunoSEQ multiplex PCR assay. For the multiplex PCR, a mixture combining 60 forward primers for TCR Vbeta segments and 13 reverse primers for TCR Jbeta segments was used. Amplification of the CDR3 region of rearranged TCR beta genes was performed with a multiplex PCR assay on genomic DNA. On the Illumina HiSeq System, the amplified TCR beta libraries were sequenced as 87-base-pair reads. The source study handled its data this way. A later analysis counted approximately 84 million unique TCR beta chains across the 650 to 800 repertoires, and some 11 million of these chains were shared by at least two donors. Raw reads were error-corrected and collapsed into unique sequences with a nearest-neighbor algorithm that merged closely related sequences to remove PCR and sequencing errors. Alignment of CDR3 sequences to IMGT reference sequences was used to assign V, D and J gene segments. For a sequence to be retained, a match of at least six nucleotides was required to both a V gene segment and a J gene segment. A rearrangement was called productive if the CDR3 had no stop codons and remained in frame with V and J, and every other rearrangement was called non-productive. Following IMGT convention, CDR3 was defined as the stretch from the second conserved V-encoded cysteine to the conserved J-encoded phenylalanine. In an earlier analysis of around 640 of the donors, sequences lacking an unambiguous match to a single V gene segment were excluded. An earlier analysis of several hundred of the donors called V segments functional above 56.7% productive rearrangements and segregating when the between-donor standard deviation exceeded 5%. A statistical classification framework was built to diagnose cytomegalovirus status from the catalog of TCR beta chain sequences. In a later analysis, V and J genes were assigned by comparing TCR nucleotide sequences against IMGT/GENE-DB human TR gene sequences. A later analysis assigned CDR3 sequences and most-parsimonious VDJ recombination scenarios with the TCRdist pipeline. A later analysis defined each TCR beta chain by its CDR3 amino acid sequence plus V-gene family, and excluded reads lacking a unique V-gene family. A later analysis removed 592 highly shared, low-generation-probability nucleotide sequences to deal with suspected cross-contamination and a sequencing artifact. For each public chain, a later analysis derived a clonal expansion index from normalized ranks of inferred template counts within each repertoire. Generation probabilities in a later analysis came from a VDJ recombination model fitted to out-of-frame rearrangements, and those results were checked against IGoR. In a later analysis, TCR-TCR, TCR-HLA and TCR-CMV co-occurrence was scored with hypergeometric tests, and a repertoire-size bias correction was applied to TCR pairs. A later analysis estimated false discovery rates by permuting HLA or CMV assignments 20 times. In a later analysis, co-occurring TCRs were grouped using DBSCAN, with TCRdist sequence similarity added in when clustering inside HLA-allele-positive subsets. Repertoires with fewer than 30,000 or more than 120,000 public chains, plus five repertoires with anomalous nucleotide sharing, were excluded from co-occurrence clustering. Here the immuneACCESS table is served through TCRdb, limited to in-frame sequences with V and J called. Missing clones are a known gap in these copies; in checked studies unresolved V genes cover under half, and the rest lacks a known reason. That table furnishes V, J and clone size, whereas the DNA furnished D and trimming. The sample table holds 150,000 to 200,000 clones, of which around 79% were seen once. Approximately 6.3% of the sample is taken by the ten largest.

A note on this clone: The specificity of this receptor is unknown. No much larger clonotype is one base removed from it; base qualities were not supplied.

As encoded in the germline V gene, CDR1 is MGHDK while CDR2 is SYGVNS. V loses 3 bases of germline sequence and J loses 0 bases, and the interval between the two ends is 9 bases. The CDR3 runs 15 amino acids, cysteine and phenylalanine included. The DNA shown is the 45-base CDR3, in frame from base 1. Study-level results and caveats: A group of highly shared sequence variants was considered likely to be a technical artifact of the sequencing pipeline. A later analysis reported that several top co-occurrence clusters appeared linked to parvovirus B19, influenza, CMV and Epstein-Barr virus. This cohort had only TCR beta chains sequenced, and the lack of alpha or paired-chain data limited which features could be detected. The study listed around 160 TCR beta chains as associated with cytomegalovirus. A later analysis found that most CMV-associated TCR beta chains appeared HLA-restricted, with HLA associations seemingly driven largely by CMV exposure. The classifier was reported to diagnose cytomegalovirus status with high specificity and sensitivity in both the original cohort and the validation cohort. V-gene and J-gene trimming of TCR beta chains was associated with a missense DCLRE1C variant in a later genetic analysis, and the association was replicated in an independent cohort. Most TCR sequences were seen in very few donors, while some public TCRs were found in many individuals. According to the authors, the approach could potentially be generalized to other disease states and immunological phenotypes. An earlier analysis of several hundred of the donors showed that most TCR beta V segments appeared in productive rearrangements either about 90% or about 30% of the time, which broadly matched IMGT annotations. A further reported finding was that TCR beta sequences accurately predicted the HLA-A and HLA-B alleles for most subjects in the first cohort. HLA typing was unavailable for some donors at each locus, so association tests used only the typed subset. At a false discovery rate of 0.05, a later analysis linked fewer than 20,000 TCR beta sequences to specific HLA alleles. A later genetic analysis reported fewer N-insertions in productive TCRs among donors in an Asian-associated ancestry cluster than the approximately 700-donor mean. Correlated functional status among segregating V segments might reflect linkage disequilibrium, but an unknown experimental factor could not be ruled out. Strong co-occurrence of HLA alleles, especially DR and DQ, made assigning TCR associations to individual alleles difficult. In a later analysis, HLA-associated TCR beta chains were found to be more clonally expanded and to have lower generation probabilities than equally common non-associated chains. CMV serostatus was the only immune exposure information available for the cohort. In a later analysis, TCR association rates were found to vary across HLA loci, with the most associated TCRs seen for DRB1 alleles and the fewest for HLA-C alleles. The earlier analysis of about 600 of the donors excluded over 15 rarely observed V segments, including chromosome 9 orphons, because counts were too low. Sequencing depth was assumed to be roughly uniform across donors in the presence/absence analyses, though that assumption may not hold. In vitro tests confirmed that a few of the cytomegalovirus-associated TCR beta chains recognize cytomegalovirus antigens. Some IMGT-functional V segments, including TRBV6-2 and TRBV6-3, could not be distinguished by the 87-base-pair reads and were therefore excluded.

The cohort was made up of approximately 670 healthy bone marrow donors. Cohort members were all nominally healthy when sampled, although unrecorded immune exposures were likely present. The donor tested CMV seropositive, placing the donor among the roughly 300 seropositive members of the cohort. Each donor provided a peripheral blood sample, and peripheral blood mononuclear cells were used for TCR beta sequencing. The Qiagen DNeasy Blood Extraction Kit was used to extract genomic DNA from the blood cell samples. The sample consisted of PBMCs. The sequence derives from a man in his forties or fifties in good health and CMV-seropositive. The receptor chain draws on TRBV25-1 and TRBJ1-5; tentative D gene TRBD1, with 5 bases matching. This receptor carries the CDR3 CASSDQGGSNQPQHF. The DNA sequence follows: TGTGCCAGCAGTGATCAGGGTGGTAGCAATCAGCCCCAGCATTTT.